This T cell receptor (beta chain) was captured by sequencing in a study of identical twins. From the 5' RACE reads, TCRdb called clonotypes with MiXCR, one entry per CDR3 protein. The sample lists 600,000 to 700,000 distinct CDR3 sequences; 21% were seen once. The V segment lost 3 bases and the J segment 8 bases; nucleotides outside the gene matches: 4. CDR3 length: 14 amino acids. Germline CDR1 is MNHEY and CDR2 is SMNVEV (reference sequence). Ten or more counts support this clonotype. This sample was also put to use in a study of T cells expressing NK-cell markers.

The chain links TRBV27 to TRBJ2-1; 10 bases line up with TRBD1. Sequenced sample: PBMCs. The receptor's source is a woman aged 18 to 35 in good health. CDR3 sequence: CASSLTGGVYEQFF. CDR3 DNA: TGTGCCAGCAGTTTGACAGGGGGCGTCTATGAGCAGTTCTTC.